This T cell receptor beta chain was obtained from a study of T cells after yellow fever vaccination. Study-level findings and limits: From the bulk population, abundant clonotypes could contaminate and appear within FACS-sorted repertoires.

CDR1 and CDR2 (germline): LGHDT, YNNKEL (reference sequence). V lost 0 bases and J 5 bases, leaving 18 bases between the germline ends. CDR3 length: 17 amino acids. Production of TCR cDNA was by 5'RACE template switching, which also added a universal primer site and UMIs. TCRdb re-analysed the 5' RACE reads in MiXCR, keeping a single row per CDR3 protein. Here the sample spans some 500,000 distinct CDR3 sequences, about 13% being singletons. This clonotype occurred a few times. Its target is unknown. Sequences were derived from PBMCs, sampled on the day of the yellow fever booster vaccination. The clonotype comes from a man between 25 and 39 years old who received the YFV17D yellow fever vaccine. J is TRBJ2-3 and V is TRBV3-1; no definite D call. CDR3: CASSQESAVRWGDTQYF. The CDR3 nucleotides are TGTGCCAGCAGCCAAGAGTCCGCAGTCCGCTGGGGAGATACGCAGTATTTT.